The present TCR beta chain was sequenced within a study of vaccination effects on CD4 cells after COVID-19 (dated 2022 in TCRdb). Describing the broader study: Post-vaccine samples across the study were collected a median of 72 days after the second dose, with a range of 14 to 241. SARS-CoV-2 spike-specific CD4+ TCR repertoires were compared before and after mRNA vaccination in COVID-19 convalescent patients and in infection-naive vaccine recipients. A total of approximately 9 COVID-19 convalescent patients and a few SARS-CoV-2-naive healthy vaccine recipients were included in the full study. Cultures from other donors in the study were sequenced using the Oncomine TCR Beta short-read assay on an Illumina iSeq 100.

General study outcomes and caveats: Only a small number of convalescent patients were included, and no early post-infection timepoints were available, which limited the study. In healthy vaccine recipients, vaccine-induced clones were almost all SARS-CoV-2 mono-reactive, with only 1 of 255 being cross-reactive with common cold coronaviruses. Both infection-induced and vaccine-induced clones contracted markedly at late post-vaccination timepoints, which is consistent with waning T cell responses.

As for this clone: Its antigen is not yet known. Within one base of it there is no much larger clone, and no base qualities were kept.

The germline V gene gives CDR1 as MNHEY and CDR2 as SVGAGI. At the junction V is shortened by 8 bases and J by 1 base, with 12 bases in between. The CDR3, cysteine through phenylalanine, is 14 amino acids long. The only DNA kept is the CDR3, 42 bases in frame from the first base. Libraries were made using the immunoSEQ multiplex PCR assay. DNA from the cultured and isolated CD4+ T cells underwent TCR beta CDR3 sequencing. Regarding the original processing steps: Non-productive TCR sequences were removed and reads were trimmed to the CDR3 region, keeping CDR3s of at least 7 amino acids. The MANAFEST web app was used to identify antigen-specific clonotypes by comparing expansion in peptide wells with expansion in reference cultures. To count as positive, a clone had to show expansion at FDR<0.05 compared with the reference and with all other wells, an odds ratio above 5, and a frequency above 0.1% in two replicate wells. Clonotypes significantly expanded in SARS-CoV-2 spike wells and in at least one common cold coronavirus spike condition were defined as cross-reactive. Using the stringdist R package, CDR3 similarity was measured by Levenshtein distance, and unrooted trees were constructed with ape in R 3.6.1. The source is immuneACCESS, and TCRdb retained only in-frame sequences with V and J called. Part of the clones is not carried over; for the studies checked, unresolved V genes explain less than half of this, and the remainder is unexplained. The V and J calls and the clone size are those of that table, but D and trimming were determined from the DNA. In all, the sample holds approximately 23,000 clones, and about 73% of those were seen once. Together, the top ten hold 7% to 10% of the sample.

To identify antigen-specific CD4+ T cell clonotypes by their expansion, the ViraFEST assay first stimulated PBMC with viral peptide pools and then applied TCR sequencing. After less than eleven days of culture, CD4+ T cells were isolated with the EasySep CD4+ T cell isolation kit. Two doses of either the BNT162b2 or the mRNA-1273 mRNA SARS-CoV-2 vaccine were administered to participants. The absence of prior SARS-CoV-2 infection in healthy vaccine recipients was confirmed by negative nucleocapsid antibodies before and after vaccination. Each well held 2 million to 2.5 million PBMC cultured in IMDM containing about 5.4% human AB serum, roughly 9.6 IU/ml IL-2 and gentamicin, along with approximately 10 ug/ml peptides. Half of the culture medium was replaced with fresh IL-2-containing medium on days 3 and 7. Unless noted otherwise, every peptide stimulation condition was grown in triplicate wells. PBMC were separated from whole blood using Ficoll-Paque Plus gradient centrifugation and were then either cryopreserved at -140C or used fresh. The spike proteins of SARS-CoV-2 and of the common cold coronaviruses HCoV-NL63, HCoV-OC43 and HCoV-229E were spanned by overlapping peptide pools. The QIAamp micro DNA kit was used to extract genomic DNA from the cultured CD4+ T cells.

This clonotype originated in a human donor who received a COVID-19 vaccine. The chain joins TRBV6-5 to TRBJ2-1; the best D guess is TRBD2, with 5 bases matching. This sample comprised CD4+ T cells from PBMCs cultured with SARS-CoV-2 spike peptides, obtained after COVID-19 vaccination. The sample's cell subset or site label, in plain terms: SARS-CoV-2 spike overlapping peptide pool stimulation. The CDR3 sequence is CASGRGSSYNEQFF. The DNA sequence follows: TGTGCCAGCGGTCGGGGTTCATCCTACAATGAGCAGTTCTTC.